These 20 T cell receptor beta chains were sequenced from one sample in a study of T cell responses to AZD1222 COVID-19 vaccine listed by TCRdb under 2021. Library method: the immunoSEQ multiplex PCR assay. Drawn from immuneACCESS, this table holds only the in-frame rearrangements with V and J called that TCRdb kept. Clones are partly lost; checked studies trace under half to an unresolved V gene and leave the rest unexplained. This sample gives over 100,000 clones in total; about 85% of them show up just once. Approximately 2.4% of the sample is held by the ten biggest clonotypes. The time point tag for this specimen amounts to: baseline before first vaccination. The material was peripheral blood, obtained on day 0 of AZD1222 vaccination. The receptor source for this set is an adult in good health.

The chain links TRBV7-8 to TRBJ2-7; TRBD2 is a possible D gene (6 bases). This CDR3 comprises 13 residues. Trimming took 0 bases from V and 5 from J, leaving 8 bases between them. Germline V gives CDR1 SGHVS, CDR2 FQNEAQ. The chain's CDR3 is CASSLAGGHEQYF. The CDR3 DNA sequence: TGTGCCAGCAGCTTAGCTGGAGGGCACGAGCAGTACTTC.

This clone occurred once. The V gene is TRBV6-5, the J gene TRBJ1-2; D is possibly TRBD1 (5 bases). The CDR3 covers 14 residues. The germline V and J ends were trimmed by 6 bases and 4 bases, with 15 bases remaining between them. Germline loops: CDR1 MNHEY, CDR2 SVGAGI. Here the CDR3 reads CASRGELGLYGYTF. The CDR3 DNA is TGTGCCAGCAGGGGAGAATTGGGGCTCTATGGCTACACCTTC.

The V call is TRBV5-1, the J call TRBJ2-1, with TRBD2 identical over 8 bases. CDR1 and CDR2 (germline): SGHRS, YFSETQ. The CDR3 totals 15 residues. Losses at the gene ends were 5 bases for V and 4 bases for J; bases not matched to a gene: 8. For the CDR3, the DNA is TGCGCCAGCAGTGGGGGACTAGTCCTTTACAATGAGCAGTTCTTC. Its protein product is CASSGGLVLYNEQFF. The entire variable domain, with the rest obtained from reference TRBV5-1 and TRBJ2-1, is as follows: KAGVTQTPRYLIKTRGQQVTLSCSPISGHRSVSWYQQTPGQGLQFLFEYFSETQRNKGNFPGRFSGRQFSNSRSEMNVSTLELGDSALYLCASSGGLVLYNEQFFGPGTRLTVL.

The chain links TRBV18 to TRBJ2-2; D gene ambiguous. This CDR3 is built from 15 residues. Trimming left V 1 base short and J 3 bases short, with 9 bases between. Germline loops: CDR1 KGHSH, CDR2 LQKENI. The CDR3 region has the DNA TGTGCCAGCTCACCACTCCAGGTTTACACCGGGGAGCTGTTTTTT. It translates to CASSPLQVYTGELFF.

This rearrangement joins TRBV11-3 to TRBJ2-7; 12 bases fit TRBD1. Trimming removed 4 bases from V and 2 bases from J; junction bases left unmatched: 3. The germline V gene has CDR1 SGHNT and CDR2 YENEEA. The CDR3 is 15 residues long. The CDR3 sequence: CASSWGTGGAYEQYF. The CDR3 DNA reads TGTGCCAGCAGCTGGGGGACAGGGGGCGCCTACGAGCAGTACTTC.

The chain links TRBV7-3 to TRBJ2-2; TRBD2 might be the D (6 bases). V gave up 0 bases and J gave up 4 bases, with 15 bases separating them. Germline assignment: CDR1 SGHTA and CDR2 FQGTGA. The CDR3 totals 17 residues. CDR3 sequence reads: CASSLTGAGVFTGELFF. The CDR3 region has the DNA TGTGCCAGCAGCTTAACAGGAGCGGGTGTATTCACCGGGGAGCTGTTTTTT.

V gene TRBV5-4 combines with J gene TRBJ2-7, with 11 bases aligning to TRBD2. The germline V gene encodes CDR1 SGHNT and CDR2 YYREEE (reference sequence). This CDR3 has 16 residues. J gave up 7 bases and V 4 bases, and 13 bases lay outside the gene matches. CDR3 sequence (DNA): TGTGCCAGCAGCAGGGGGGCACTAGCGGGAGAGGGGGAGCAGTACTTC. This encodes CASSRGALAGEGEQYF.

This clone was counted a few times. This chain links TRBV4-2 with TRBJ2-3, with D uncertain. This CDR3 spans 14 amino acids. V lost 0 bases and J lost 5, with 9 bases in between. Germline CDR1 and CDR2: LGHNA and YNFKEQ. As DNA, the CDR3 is TGTGCCAGCAGCCAAGATTTCGGCGAAGATACGCAGTATTTT. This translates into CASSQDFGEDTQYF.

The CDR3 protein is CASGVNRNTGELFF. In DNA form, the CDR3 reads TGTGCCAGCGGGGTGAACCGGAACACCGGGGAGCTGTTTTTT. The chain joins TRBV2 to TRBJ2-2; D gene ambiguous. This CDR3 is 14 amino acids long. V was shortened by 8 bases and J by 1 base, with 11 bases between the two germline ends. The germline CDR1 and CDR2 sequences are SNHLY and FYNNEI.

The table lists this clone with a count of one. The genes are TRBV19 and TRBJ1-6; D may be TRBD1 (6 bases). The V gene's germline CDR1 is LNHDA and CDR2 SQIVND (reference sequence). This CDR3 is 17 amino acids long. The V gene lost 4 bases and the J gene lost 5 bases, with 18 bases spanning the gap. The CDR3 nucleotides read TGTGCCAGTAGTACAAGGGGGTTGACAGGAGATAATTCACCCCTCCACTTT. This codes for CASSTRGLTGDNSPLHF.

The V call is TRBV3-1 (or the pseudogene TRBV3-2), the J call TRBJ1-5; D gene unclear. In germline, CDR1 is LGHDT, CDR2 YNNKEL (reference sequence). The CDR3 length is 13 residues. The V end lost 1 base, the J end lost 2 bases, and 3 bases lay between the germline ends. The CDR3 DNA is TGTGCCAGCAGCCAAGTCGGCAATCAGCCCCAGCATTTT. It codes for CASSQVGNQPQHF.

DNA for the CDR3: TGCAGTGCTAGTCGGGAGTATGGCTACACCTTC. Protein sequence: CSASREYGYTF. This chain links TRBV20-1 with TRBJ1-2; D unclear. The CDR3 sequence is 11 residues long. The V gene's germline CDR1 is DFQATT and CDR2 SNEGSKA (reference sequence). Trimming shortened V by 3 bases and J by 5 bases, and 7 bases separated the two germline ends.

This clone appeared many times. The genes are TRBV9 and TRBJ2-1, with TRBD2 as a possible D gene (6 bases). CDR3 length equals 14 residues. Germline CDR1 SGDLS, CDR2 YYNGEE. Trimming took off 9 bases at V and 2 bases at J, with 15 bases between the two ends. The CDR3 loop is CATLTSSAYNEQFF. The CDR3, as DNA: TGTGCCACGCTAACTAGCAGCGCCTACAATGAGCAGTTCTTC.

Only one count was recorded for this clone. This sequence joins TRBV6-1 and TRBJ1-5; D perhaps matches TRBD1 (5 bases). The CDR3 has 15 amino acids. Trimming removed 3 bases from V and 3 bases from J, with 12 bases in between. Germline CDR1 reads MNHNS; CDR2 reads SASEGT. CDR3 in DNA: TGTGCCAGCAGTGATGGGCAGGGCCTCAATCAGCCCCAGCATTTT. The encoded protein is CASSDGQGLNQPQHF.

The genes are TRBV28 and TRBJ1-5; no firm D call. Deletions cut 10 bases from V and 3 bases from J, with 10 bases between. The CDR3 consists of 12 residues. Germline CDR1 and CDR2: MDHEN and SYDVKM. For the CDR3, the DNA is TGTGCCACCCAGGCTAACAATCAGCCCCAGCATTTT. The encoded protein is CATQANNQPQHF.

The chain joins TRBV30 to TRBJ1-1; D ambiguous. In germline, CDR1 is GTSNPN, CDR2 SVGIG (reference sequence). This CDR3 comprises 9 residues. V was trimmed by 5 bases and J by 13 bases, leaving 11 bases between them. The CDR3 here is CAWGSKGFF. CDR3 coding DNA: TGTGCCTGGGGGTCCAAAGGTTTCTTT.

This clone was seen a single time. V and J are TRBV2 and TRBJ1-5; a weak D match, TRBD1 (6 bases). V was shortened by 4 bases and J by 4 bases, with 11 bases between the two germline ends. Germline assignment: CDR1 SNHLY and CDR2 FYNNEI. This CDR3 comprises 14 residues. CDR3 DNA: TGTGCCAGCAGTGGAGGGACAAATAATCAGCCCCAGCATTTT. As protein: CASSGGTNNQPQHF.

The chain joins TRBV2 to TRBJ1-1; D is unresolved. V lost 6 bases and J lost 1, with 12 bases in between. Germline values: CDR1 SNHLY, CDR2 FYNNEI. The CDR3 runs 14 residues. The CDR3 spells CASRDSVGNTEAFF. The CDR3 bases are TGTGCCAGCAGGGATAGTGTAGGGAACACTGAAGCTTTCTTT.

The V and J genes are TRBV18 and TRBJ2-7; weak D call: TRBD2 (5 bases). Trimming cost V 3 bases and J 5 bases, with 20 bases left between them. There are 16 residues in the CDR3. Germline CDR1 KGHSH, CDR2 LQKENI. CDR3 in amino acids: CASSPTVGPRGNEQYF. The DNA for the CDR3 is TGTGCCAGCTCACCGACGGTTGGCCCACGGGGAAACGAGCAGTACTTC.

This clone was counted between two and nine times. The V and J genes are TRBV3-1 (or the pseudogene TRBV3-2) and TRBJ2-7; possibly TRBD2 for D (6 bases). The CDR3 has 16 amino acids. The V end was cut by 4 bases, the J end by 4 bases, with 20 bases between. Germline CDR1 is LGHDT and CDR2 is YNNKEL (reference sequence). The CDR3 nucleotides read TGTGCCAGCAGCCCTAGACTAGACCAACCCACTTACGAGCAGTACTTC. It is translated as CASSPRLDQPTYEQYF.